This TCR beta chain was documented in a study of beta chain features in type 1 diabetes. Study-wide results and caveats: It was possible that PCR favored shorter templates, equally so in patients and controls.

On this clone: What it binds is not known.

This CDR3 has 15 amino acids. Germline CDR1 is SGHVS and CDR2 is FNYEAQ. Trimming pared 1 base from V and 3 bases from J, leaving 10 bases between. Expressed TCRB transcripts were sequenced after all isolated RNA was converted to cDNA. Produced via immunoSEQ multiplex PCR; TCRdb's table is partial and in-frame only. The repertoire holds 130,000 to 150,000 clones, with approximately 9.2% as singletons. This clonotype was sampled from a man aged 18 to 30 in good health. Sequenced sample: central memory CD4+ T cells from blood. The rearrangement links TRBV7-6 to TRBJ1-5, with a tentative D call TRBD1 (6 bases). This chain's CDR3 is CASSLEAGDNQPQHF. Written as DNA, the CDR3 is TGTGCCAGCAGCTTAGAGGCAGGGGACAATCAGCCCCAGCATTTT.